This TCR beta chain was retrieved from a study of blood T cells in healthy people across ages. Whole-study findings and limits: Researchers judged that diversity estimates from one million T cells fell short of true values. Conclusively comparing naive with antigen-experienced cells was impossible with unsorted PBMCs.

This clonotype turned up a few times. What it recognizes is unknown. Primed by a sample-barcoded 5' primer and a J-beta primer mix, a second PCR proceeded for about 6 to 12 cycles. With 12 random nucleotides, a template-switch adaptor tagged each individual cDNA molecule. MiXCR, applied by TCRdb to the 5' RACE reads, yields one record per CDR3 protein. The sample includes 1.5 million to 2 million distinct CDR3 sequences, about 31% seen only once; the top ten take approximately 10%. The receptor comes from a woman aged 25 to 39 in good health. Material for sequencing was blood.

This chain's CDR3 is CACGGALIYEQYF. The CDR3 DNA sequence: TGTGCCTGCGGGGGGGCCTTGATCTACGAGCAGTACTTC. This rearrangement joins TRBV6-6 to TRBJ2-7; 9 bases are shared with TRBD2. This CDR3 contains 13 residues. The ends lost 11 bases at V and 3 bases at J; junction bases unmatched: 8. Looked up from germline, CDR1 is MNHNY and CDR2 is SVGAGI (reference sequence).